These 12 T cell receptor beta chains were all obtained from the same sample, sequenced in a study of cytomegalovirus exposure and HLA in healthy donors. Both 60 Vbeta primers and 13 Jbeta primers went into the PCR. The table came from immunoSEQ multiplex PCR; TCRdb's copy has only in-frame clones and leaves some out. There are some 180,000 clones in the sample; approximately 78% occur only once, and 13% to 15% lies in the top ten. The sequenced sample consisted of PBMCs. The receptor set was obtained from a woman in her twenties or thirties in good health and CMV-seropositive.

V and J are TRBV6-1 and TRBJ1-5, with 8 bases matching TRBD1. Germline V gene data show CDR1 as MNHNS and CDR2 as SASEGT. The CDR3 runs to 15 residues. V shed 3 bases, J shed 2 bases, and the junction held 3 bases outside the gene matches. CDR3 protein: CASSDQGARNQPQHF. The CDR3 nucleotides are TGTGCCAGCAGTGACCAGGGGGCGCGCAATCAGCCCCAGCATTTT.

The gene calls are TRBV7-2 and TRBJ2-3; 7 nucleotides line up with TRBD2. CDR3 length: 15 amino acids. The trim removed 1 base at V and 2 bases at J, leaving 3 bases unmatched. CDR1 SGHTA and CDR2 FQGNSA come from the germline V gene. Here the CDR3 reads CASSLVSGTTDTQYF. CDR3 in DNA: TGTGCCAGCAGCTTAGTAAGCGGGACCACAGATACGCAGTATTTT. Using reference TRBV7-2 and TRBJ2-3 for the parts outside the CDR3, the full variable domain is GAGVSQSPSNKVTEKGKDVELRCDPISGHTALYWYRQSLGQGLEFLIYFQGNSAPDKSGLPSDRFSAERTGGSVSTLTIQRTQQEDSAVYLCASSLVSGTTDTQYFGPGTRLTVL.

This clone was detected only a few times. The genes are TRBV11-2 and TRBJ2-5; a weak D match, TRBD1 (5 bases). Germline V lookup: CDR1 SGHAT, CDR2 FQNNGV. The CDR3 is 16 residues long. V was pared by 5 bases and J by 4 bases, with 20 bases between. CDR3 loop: CASSLTTSETGETQYF. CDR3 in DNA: TGTGCCAGCAGCCTCACCACCTCGGAAACAGGAGAGACCCAGTACTTC.

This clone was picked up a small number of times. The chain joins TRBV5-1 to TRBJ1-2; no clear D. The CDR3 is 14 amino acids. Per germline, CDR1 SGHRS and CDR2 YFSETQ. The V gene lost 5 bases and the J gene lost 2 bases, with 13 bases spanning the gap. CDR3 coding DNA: TGCGCCAGCAGGGCGGGATACATAAACTATGGCTACACCTTC. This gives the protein CASRAGYINYGYTF.

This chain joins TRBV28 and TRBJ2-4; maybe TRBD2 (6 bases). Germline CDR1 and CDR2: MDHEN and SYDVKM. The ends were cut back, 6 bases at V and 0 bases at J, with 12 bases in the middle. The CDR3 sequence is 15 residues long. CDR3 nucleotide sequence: TGTGCCAGCAGCTCCGGGAGCTTAGCCAAAAACATTCAGTACTTC. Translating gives CASSSGSLAKNIQYF. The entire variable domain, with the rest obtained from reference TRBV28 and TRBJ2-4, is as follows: DVKVTQSSRYLVKRTGEKVFLECVQDMDHENMFWYRQDPGLGLRLIYFSYDVKMKEKGDIPEGYSVSREKKERFSLILESASTNQTSMYLCASSSGSLAKNIQYFGAGTRLSVL.

DNA for the CDR3: TGCGCCAGCAGCCCTGATGGAGCGGAGCAAGAGACCCAGTACTTC. Translating gives CASSPDGAEQETQYF. The chain is built from TRBV5-1 and TRBJ2-5, with a possible D match to TRBD2 (5 bases). Germline-derived CDR1 and CDR2 are SGHRS and YFSETQ. This CDR3 contains 15 residues. The ends were cut back, 4 bases at V and 2 bases at J, with 15 bases in the middle.

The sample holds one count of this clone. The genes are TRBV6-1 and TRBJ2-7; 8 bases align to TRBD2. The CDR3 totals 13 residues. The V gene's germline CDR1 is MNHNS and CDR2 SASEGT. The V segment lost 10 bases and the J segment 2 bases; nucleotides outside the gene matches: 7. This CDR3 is CATATSGTYEQYF. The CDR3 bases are TGTGCCACAGCTACTAGCGGTACCTACGAGCAGTACTTC.

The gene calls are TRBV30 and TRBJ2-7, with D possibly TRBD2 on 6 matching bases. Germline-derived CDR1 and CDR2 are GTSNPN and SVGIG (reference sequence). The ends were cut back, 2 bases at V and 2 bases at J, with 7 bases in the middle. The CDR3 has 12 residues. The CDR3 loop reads CAWSPGAYEQYF. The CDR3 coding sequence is TGTGCCTGGAGTCCGGGGGCCTACGAGCAGTACTTC.

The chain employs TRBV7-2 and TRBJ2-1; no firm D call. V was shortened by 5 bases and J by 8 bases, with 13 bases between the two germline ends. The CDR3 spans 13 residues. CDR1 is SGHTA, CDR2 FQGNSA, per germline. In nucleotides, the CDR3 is TGTGCCAGCAGCGAACTCGATCGCGATGAGCAGTTCTTC. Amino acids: CASSELDRDEQFF.

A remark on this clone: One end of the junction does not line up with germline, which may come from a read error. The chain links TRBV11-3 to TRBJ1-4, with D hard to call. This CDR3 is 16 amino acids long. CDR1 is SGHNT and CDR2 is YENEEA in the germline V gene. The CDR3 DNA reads TGTGCCAGCAGCCTAGACCCAGGTTCAACTAATGAAAAACTGTTTTTT. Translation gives CASSLDPGSTNEKLFF.

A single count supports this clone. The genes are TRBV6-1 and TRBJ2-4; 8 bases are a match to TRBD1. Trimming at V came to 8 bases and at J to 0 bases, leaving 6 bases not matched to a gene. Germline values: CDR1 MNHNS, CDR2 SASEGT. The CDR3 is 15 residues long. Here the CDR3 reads CASSRQGLAKNIQYF. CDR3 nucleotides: TGTGCCAGCTCACGACAGGGGCTAGCCAAAAACATTCAGTACTTC.

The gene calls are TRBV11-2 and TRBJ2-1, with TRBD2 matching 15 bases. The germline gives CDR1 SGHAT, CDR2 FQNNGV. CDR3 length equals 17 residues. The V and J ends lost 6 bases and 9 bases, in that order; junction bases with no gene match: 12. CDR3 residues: CASSLSRTSGGAGEQFF. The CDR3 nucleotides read TGTGCCAGCAGTTTATCCAGGACTAGCGGGGGGGCAGGTGAGCAGTTCTTC. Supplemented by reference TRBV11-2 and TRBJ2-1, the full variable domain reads EAGVAQSPRYKIIEKRQSVAFWCNPISGHATLYWYQQILGQGPKLLIQFQNNGVVDDSQLPKDRFSAERLKGVDSTLKIQPAKLEDSAVYLCASSLSRTSGGAGEQFFGPGTRLTVL.